One sample yielded the 7 T cell receptor beta chains listed below, sequenced in a study of T cells in Graves' hyperthyroidism and ophthalmopathy. Researchers amplified the TCR beta CDR3 regions from RNA transcripts. With the HTBI primer set, the TCR CDR3 went through a first round of RT-PCR. Using its own MiXCR run on the multiplex PCR reads, TCRdb lists one record per CDR3 protein. The sample shows around 450,000 distinct CDR3 sequences, about a sixth of them seen only once. Specimen: blood. The origin of the receptors is a woman younger than 35 with Graves' hyperthyroidism.

The rearrangement uses TRBV5-1 and TRBJ2-5, with D possibly TRBD2 on 6 matching bases. CDR1 is SGHRS and CDR2 is YFSETQ in the germline V gene. This CDR3 is 15 amino acids long. V was trimmed by 3 bases and J by 2 bases, leaving 14 bases between them. The CDR3 coding sequence is TGCGCCAGCAGCTCCGGGAGTCCAGGACAAGAGACCCAGTACTTC. Its translation: CASSSGSPGQETQYF. Based on the CDR3 plus reference TRBV5-1 and TRBJ2-5, the full variable domain is KAGVTQTPRYLIKTRGQQVTLSCSPISGHRSVSWYQQTPGQGLQFLFEYFSETQRNKGNFPGRFSGRQFSNSRSEMNVSTLELGDSALYLCASSSGSPGQETQYFGPGTRLLVL.

This clonotype was recorded many times. V usage is TRBV6-1 and J usage is TRBJ1-6; 8 positions match TRBD1. J gave up 8 bases and V 6 bases, and 3 bases lay outside the gene matches. Per the germline V gene, CDR1 is MNHNS and CDR2 is SASEGT. The CDR3 extends over 13 amino acids. The CDR3 bases are TGTGCCAGCAGGACGACAGGGGATTCACCCCTCCACTTT. Translated: CASRTTGDSPLHF.

This clonotype has a count of ten or more. The rearrangement links TRBV11-3 to TRBJ1-1; D is unclear. The CDR3 sequence is 11 residues long. From germline, CDR1 is SGHNT and CDR2 YENEEA. Trimming removed 4 bases from V and 4 bases from J, with 4 bases in between. The CDR3 here is CASSSGTEAFF. As DNA, the CDR3 is TGTGCCAGCAGCTCGGGCACTGAAGCTTTCTTT.

This clonotype was seen at least ten times. The CDR3 DNA sequence: TGTGCCAGCAGCGCCGGACCCCCCGTACTAGCGGGGGGCTACAATGAGCAGTTCTTC. Translated, it gives CASSAGPPVLAGGYNEQFF. This chain uses TRBV7-3 with TRBJ2-1; 12 nucleotides align to TRBD2. CDR3 length equals 19 residues. CDR1 is SGHTA and CDR2 is FQGTGA in the germline V gene. The V gene end was trimmed by 5 bases and the J gene end by 3 bases; junction bases not matched to a gene: 14.

This clonotype was counted a few times. The genes are TRBV7-8 and TRBJ1-5; unclear D gene. The V end was cut by 10 bases, the J end by 0 bases, with 13 bases between. The CDR3 consists of 14 residues. The germline V gene has CDR1 SGHVS and CDR2 FQNEAQ. CDR3 bases: TGTGCCAACACTGGGGTGGATAGCAATCAGCCCCAGCATTTT. Residues: CANTGVDSNQPQHF. Filled out from reference TRBV7-8 and TRBJ1-5, the complete variable domain reads GAGVSQSPRYKVAKRGQDVALRCDPISGHVSLFWYQQALGQGPEFLTYFQNEAQLDKSGLPSDRFFAERPEGSVSTLKIQRTQQEDSAVYLCANTGVDSNQPQHFGDGTRLSIL.

In its sample, this clonotype was seen many times. The chain links TRBV6-5 to TRBJ2-7, with TRBD2 identical over 7 bases. Germline CDR1 reads MNHEY; CDR2 reads SVGAGI. The CDR3 extends over 15 amino acids. V shed 2 bases and J 0 bases; nucleotides not matched to a gene: 4. CDR3 sequence (DNA): TGTGCCAGCAGTTACGGTGCGGGGGACTCCTACGAGCAGTACTTC. This sequence encodes CASSYGAGDSYEQYF.

CDR3 sequence: CSAQPALGERGVSYTIYF. CDR3 in DNA: TGCAGTGCTCAACCCGCCCTGGGGGAAAGAGGGGTCAGTTACACCATATATTTT. This chain links TRBV20-1 with TRBJ1-3; possibly TRBD1 for D (5 bases). CDR3 length: 18 residues. V was pared by 5 bases and J by 8 bases, with 31 bases between. Looked up from germline, CDR1 is DFQATT and CDR2 is SNEGSKA (reference sequence).